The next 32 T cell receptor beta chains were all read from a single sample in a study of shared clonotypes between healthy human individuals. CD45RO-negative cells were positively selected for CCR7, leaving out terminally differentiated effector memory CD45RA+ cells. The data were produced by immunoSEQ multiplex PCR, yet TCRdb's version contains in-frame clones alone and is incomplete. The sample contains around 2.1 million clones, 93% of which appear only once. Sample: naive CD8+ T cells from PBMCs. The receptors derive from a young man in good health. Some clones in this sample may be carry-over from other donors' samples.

This chain's CDR3 is CASSLRGESPVHEQFF. The DNA for the CDR3 is TGTGCCAGCAGCCTGAGGGGCGAATCACCCGTCCATGAGCAGTTCTTC. The rearrangement links TRBV7-9 to TRBJ2-1; D may match TRBD1 or TRBD2 (5 bases each). The CDR3 totals 16 residues. Trimming took off 5 bases at V and 8 bases at J, with 22 bases between the two ends. CDR1 SEHNR and CDR2 FQNEAQ come from the germline V gene (reference sequence).

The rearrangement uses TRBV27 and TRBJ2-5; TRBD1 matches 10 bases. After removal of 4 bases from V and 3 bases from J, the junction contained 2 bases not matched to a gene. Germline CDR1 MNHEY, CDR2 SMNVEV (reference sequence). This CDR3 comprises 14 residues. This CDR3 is CASSWTGGEETQYF. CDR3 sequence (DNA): TGTGCCAGCAGTTGGACAGGGGGTGAAGAGACCCAGTACTTC.

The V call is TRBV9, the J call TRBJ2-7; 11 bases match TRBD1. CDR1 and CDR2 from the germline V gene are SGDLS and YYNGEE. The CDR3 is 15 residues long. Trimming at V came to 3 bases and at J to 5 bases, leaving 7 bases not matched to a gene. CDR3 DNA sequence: TGTGCCAGCAGCGCGGGGACAGGGGGAATACACGAGCAGTACTTC. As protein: CASSAGTGGIHEQYF.

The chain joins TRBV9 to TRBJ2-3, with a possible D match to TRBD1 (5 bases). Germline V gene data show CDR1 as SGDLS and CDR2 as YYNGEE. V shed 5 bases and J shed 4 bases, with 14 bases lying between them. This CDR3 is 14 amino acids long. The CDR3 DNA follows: TGTGCCAGCAGTAAGTGGGGCTCCTCAGATACGCAGTATTTT. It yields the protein CASSKWGSSDTQYF.

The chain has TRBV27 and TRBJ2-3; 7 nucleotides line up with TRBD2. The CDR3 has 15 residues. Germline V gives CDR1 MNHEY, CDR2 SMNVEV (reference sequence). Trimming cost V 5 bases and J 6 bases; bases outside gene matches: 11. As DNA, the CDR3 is TGTGCCAGCAGTCCGCGACTAGCCGGCCTGGATACGCAGTATTTT. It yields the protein CASSPRLAGLDTQYF.

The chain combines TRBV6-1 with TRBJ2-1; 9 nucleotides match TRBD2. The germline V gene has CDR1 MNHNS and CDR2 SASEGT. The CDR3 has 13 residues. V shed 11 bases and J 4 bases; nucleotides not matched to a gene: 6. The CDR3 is CAGRLAVYNEQFF. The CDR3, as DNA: TGTGCCGGACGACTAGCGGTTTACAATGAGCAGTTCTTC.

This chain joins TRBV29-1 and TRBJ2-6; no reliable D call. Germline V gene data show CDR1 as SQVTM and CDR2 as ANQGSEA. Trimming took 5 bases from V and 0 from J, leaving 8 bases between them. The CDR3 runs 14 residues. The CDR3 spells CSVRGSSGANVLTF. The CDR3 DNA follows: TGCAGCGTTAGAGGTAGCTCTGGGGCCAACGTCCTGACTTTC. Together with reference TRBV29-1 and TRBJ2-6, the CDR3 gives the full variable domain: SAVISQKPSRDICQRGTSLTIQCQVDSQVTMMFWYRQQPGQSLTLIATANQGSEATYESGFVIDKFPISRPNLTFSTLTVSNMSPEDSSIYLCSVRGSSGANVLTFGAGSRLTVL.

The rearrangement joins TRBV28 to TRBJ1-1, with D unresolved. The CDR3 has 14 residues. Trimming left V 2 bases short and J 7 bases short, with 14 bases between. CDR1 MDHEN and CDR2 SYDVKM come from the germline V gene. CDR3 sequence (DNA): TGTGCCAGCAGTTTACCCCCTAACCATAGTGAAGCTTTCTTT. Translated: CASSLPPNHSEAFF.

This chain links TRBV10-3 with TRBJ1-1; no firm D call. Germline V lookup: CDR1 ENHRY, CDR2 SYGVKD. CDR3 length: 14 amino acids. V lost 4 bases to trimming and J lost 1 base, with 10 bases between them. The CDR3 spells CAISGFRGNTEAFF. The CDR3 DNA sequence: TGTGCCATCAGTGGGTTCCGGGGGAACACTGAAGCTTTCTTT.

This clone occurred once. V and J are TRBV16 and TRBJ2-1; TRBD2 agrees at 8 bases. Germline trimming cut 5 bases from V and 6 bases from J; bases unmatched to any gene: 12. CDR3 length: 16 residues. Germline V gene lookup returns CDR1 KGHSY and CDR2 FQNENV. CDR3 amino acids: CASSSPGSGAPNEQFF. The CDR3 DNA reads TGTGCCAGCAGCTCCCCTGGTAGCGGGGCACCCAATGAGCAGTTCTTC.

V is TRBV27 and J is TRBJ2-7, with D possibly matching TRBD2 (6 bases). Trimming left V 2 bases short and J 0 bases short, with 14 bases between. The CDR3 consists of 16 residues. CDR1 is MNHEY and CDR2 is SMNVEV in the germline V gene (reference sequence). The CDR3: CASSLSGGTYSYEQYF. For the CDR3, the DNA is TGTGCCAGCAGTTTAAGTGGCGGGACTTACTCCTACGAGCAGTACTTC.

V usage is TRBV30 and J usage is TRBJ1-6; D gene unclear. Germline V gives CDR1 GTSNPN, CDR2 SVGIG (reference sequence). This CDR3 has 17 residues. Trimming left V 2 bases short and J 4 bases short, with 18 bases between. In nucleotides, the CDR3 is TGTGCCTGGAGTCTGGGCCAGAAAAGAATGTATAATTCACCCCTCCACTTT. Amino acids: CAWSLGQKRMYNSPLHF.

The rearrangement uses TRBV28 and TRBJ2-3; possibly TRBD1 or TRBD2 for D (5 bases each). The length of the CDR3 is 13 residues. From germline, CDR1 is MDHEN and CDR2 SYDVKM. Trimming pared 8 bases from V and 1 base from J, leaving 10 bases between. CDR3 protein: CASLGTRTDTQYF. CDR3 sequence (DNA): TGTGCCAGCCTTGGGACCCGCACAGATACGCAGTATTTT.

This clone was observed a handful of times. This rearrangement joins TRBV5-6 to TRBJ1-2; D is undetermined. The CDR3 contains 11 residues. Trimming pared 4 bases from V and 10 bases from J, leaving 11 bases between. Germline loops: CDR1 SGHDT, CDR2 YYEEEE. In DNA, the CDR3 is TGTGCCAGCAGCGCAACCCGAGCCTACACCTTC. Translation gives CASSATRAYTF. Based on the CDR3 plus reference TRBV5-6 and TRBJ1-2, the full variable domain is DAGVTQSPTHLIKTRGQQVTLRCSPKSGHDTVSWYQQALGQGPQFIFQYYEEEERQRGNFPDRFSGHQFPNYSSELNVNALLLGDSALYLCASSATRAYTFGSGTRLTVV.

CDR3 nucleotides: TGTGCCAGCAGCTTGTTTCTAGCGGGAGGGCGGTCGATCTACGAGCAGTACTTC. The encoded protein is CASSLFLAGGRSIYEQYF. V gene TRBV5-5 combines with J gene TRBJ2-7; 12 positions agree with TRBD2. J gave up 3 bases and V 1 base, and 11 bases lay outside the gene matches. CDR1 is SGHKS, CDR2 YYEKEE, per germline (reference sequence). The CDR3 is made up of 18 amino acids.

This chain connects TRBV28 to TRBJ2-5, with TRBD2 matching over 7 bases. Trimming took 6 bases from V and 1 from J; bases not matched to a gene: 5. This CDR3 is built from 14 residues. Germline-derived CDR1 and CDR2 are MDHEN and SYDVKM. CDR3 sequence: CASRETSRQETQYF. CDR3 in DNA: TGTGCCAGCAGAGAGACTAGCCGCCAAGAGACCCAGTACTTC.

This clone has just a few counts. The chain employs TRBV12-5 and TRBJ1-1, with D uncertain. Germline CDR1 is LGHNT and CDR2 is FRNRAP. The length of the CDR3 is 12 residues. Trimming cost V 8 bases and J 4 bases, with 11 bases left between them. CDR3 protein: CASREGATEAFF. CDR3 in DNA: TGTGCTAGTAGGGAGGGCGCCACTGAAGCTTTCTTT.

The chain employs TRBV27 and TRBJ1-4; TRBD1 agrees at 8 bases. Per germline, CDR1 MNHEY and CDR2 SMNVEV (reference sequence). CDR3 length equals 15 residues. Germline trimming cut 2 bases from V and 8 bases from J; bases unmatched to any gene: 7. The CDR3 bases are TGTGCCAGCAGTTTAGACAGGGGAGTAGGAGAAAAACTGTTTTTT. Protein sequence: CASSLDRGVGEKLFF.

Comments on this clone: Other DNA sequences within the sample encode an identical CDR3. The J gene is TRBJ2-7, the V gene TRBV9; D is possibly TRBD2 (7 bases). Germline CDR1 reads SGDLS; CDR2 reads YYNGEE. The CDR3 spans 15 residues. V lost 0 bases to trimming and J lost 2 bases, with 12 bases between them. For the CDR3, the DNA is TGTGCCAGCAGCGTAGGGGGAGGGGGTCCCTACGAGCAGTACTTC. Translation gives CASSVGGGGPYEQYF.

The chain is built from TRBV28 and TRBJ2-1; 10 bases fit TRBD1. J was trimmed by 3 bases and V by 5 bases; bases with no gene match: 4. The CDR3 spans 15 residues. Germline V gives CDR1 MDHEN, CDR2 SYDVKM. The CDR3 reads CASSERDRGYNEQFF. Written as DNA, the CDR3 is TGTGCCAGCAGTGAACGGGACAGGGGCTACAATGAGCAGTTCTTC.

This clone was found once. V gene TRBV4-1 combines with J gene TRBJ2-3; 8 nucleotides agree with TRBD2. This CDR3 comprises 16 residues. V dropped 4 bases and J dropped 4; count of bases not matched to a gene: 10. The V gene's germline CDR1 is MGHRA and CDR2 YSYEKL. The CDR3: CASSPSGAGGPDTQYF. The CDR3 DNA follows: TGCGCCAGCAGCCCTTCGGGTGCGGGAGGACCAGATACGCAGTATTTT.

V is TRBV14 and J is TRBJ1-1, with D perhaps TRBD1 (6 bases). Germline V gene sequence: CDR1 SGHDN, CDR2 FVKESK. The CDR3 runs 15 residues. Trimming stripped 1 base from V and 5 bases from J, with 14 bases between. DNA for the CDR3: TGTGCCAGCAGCCAAGTGGCAGGGGTGGTAACTGAAGCTTTCTTT. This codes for CASSQVAGVVTEAFF.

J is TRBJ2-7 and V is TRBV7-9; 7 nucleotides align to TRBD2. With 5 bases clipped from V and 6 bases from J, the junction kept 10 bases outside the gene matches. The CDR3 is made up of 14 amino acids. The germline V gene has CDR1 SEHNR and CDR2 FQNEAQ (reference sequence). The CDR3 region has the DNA TGTGCCAGCAGCACAGAGCGGGATTCCCGCGAGCAGTACTTC. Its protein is CASSTERDSREQYF.

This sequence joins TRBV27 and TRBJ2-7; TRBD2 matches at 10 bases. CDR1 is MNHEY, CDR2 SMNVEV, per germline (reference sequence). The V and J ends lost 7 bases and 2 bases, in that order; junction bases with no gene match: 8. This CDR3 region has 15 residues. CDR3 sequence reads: CASTYLAGAPYEQYF. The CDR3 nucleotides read TGTGCCAGCACCTACCTAGCGGGAGCCCCCTACGAGCAGTACTTC.

For the CDR3, the DNA is TGTGCCAGCAGTTACGCAGAGGGTTGGAACGAGCAGTACTTC. Its protein product is CASSYAEGWNEQYF. This chain joins TRBV6-5 and TRBJ2-7, with D perhaps TRBD2 (5 bases). Trimming pared 2 bases from V and 5 bases from J, leaving 13 bases between. This CDR3 comprises 14 residues. Per germline, CDR1 MNHEY and CDR2 SVGAGI.

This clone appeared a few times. The CDR3 DNA follows: TGCGCCAGCAGTGATTCTTGGGGGAAGGATGAAGCTTTCTTT. As protein: CASSDSWGKDEAFF. The J gene is TRBJ1-1, the V gene TRBV10-1; weak D call: TRBD1 (5 bases). The germline gives CDR1 WNHNN, CDR2 SYGVQD (reference sequence). This CDR3 has 14 residues. V shed 3 bases and J shed 7 bases, with 15 bases lying between them.

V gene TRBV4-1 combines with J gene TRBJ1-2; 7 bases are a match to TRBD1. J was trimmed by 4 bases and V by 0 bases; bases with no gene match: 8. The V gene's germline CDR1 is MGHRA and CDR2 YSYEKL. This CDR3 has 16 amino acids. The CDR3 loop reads CASSQDQEGTVYGYTF. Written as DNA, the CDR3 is TGCGCCAGCAGCCAAGACCAAGAGGGGACAGTCTATGGCTACACCTTC.

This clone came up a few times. CDR3 sequence reads: CASSPVGGSTEAFF. In DNA, the CDR3 is TGTGCCAGCAGCCCCGTAGGGGGCAGCACTGAAGCTTTCTTT. The chain uses TRBV7-2 and TRBJ1-1; 7 bases match TRBD1. With V trimmed by 5 bases and J by 4 bases, 7 bases remained unmatched. The CDR3 covers 14 residues. CDR1 SGHTA and CDR2 FQGNSA come from the germline V gene.

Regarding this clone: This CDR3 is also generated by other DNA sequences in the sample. The CDR3 nucleotides are TGTGCCAGTAGACCAGACAGTCGCAATCAGCCCCAGCATTTT. Residues: CASRPDSRNQPQHF. This sequence joins TRBV19 and TRBJ1-5; TRBD1 might be the D (5 bases). V was pared by 6 bases and J by 2 bases, with 11 bases between. Germline assignment: CDR1 LNHDA and CDR2 SQIVND (reference sequence). There are 14 residues in the CDR3.

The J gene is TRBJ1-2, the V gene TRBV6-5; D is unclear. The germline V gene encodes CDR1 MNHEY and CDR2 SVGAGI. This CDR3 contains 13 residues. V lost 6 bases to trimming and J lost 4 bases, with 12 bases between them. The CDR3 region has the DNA TGTGCCAGCAGCCCTCAAGGATTCTATGGCTACACCTTC. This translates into CASSPQGFYGYTF.

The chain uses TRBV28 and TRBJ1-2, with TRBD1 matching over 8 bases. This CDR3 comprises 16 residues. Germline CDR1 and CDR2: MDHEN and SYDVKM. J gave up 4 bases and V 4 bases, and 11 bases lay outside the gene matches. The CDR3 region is CASSSVHRGGSYGYTF. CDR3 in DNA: TGTGCCAGCAGTTCAGTGCACAGGGGGGGATCCTATGGCTACACCTTC.

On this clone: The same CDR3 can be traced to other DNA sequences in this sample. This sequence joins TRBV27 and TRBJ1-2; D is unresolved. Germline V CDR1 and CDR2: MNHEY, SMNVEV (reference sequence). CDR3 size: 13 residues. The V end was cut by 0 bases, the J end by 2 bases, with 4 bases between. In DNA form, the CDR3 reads TGTGCCAGCAGTTTATCCTCGAACTATGGCTACACCTTC. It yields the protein CASSLSSNYGYTF.